Detailed here is one T cell receptor (beta chain). Other DNA sequences in the sample encode the same CDR3. CDR1 SNHLY and CDR2 FYNNEI come from the germline V gene. Trimming took 7 bases from V and 1 from J; bases not matched to a gene: 2. The length of the CDR3 is 13 residues. The source of the sample is a study of T cell responses to AZD1222 COVID-19 vaccine. This table comes from immunoSEQ multiplex PCR, and its TCRdb copy is limited to in-frame clones, with some not included. The top ten clones hold about 5% of a sample with 95,000 to 110,000 clones, about 92% of them seen once. This chain uses TRBV2 with TRBJ2-3; 7 bases are shared with TRBD1. The source was peripheral blood, collected on day 0 of AZD1222 vaccination. The sequence was obtained from an adult in good health. This chain's CDR3 is CASTGQGTDTQYF. DNA for the CDR3: TGTGCCAGCACCGGACAGGGCACAGATACGCAGTATTTT.